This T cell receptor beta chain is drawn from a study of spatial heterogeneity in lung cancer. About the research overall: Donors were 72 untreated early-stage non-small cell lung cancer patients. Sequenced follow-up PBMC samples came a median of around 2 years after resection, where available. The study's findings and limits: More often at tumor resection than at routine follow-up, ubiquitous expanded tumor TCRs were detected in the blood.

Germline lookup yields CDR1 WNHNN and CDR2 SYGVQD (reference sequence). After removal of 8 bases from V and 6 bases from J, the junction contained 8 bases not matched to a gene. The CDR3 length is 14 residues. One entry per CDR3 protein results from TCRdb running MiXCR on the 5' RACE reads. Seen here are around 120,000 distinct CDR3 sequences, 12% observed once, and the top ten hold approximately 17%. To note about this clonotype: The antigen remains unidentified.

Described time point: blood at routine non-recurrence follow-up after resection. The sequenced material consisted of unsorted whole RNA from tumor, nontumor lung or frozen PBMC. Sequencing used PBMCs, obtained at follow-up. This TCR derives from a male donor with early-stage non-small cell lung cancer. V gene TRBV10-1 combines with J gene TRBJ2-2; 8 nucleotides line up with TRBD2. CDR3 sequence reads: CASSAGGGSGELFF. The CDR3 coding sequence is TGCGCCAGCTCCGCGGGGGGAGGGTCCGGGGAGCTGTTTTTT.